The 6 T cell receptor beta chains below all came from one sample that was sequenced in a study of blood T cells in healthy people across ages. Primers used in a second PCR of about 7 to 12 cycles were a sample-barcoded 5' primer and a J-beta primer mix. TCRdb reprocessed the 5' RACE reads via MiXCR and lists one record per CDR3 protein. The sample consists of hundreds of thousands of distinct CDR3 sequences, around two fifths of them appearing once. Sequencing input: blood. These receptors all stem from a man in his 60s in good health.

The rearrangement joins TRBV7-9 to TRBJ1-2; D is perhaps TRBD1 (5 bases). Germline lookup yields CDR1 SEHNR and CDR2 FQNEAQ (reference sequence). CDR3 length equals 13 residues. The V end was cut by 5 bases, the J end by 7 bases, with 14 bases between. CDR3 protein: CASSTPGLGGYTF. Written as DNA, the CDR3 is TGTGCCAGCAGCACTCCAGGGCTCGGTGGCTACACCTTC.

This chain links TRBV4-1 with TRBJ2-3; 10 bases align to TRBD1. Germline assignment: CDR1 MGHRA and CDR2 YSYEKL. Trimming took 4 bases from V and 3 from J; bases not matched to a gene: 10. CDR3 size: 17 residues. In nucleotides, the CDR3 is TGCGCCAGCAGCCTCCGTACCGGACAGGGGGTGACAGATACGCAGTATTTT. Translation: CASSLRTGQGVTDTQYF.

This clonotype was counted only a few times. The gene calls are TRBV20-1 and TRBJ2-1; 7 positions agree with TRBD2. The germline V gene has CDR1 DFQATT and CDR2 SNEGSKA (reference sequence). There are 14 residues in the CDR3. The junction had 5 bases not matched to a gene; V was cut back by 6 bases and J by 0 bases. This CDR3 reads CSASGDHSYNEQFF. CDR3 coding DNA: TGCAGTGCCAGCGGGGACCACTCCTACAATGAGCAGTTCTTC.

The genes are TRBV20-1 and TRBJ2-7, with TRBD1 matching 7 bases. CDR3 length equals 15 residues. In germline, CDR1 is DFQATT, CDR2 SNEGSKA (reference sequence). V was clipped by 2 bases and J by 3 bases; unmatched bases: 10. The CDR3 nucleotides are TGCAGTGCTAGACTCCCATTGACAGGGCTCTACGAGCAGTACTTC. Amino acids: CSARLPLTGLYEQYF.

V gene TRBV6-6 combines with J gene TRBJ2-4, with D maybe TRBD1 (6 bases). The J call may be in error: the DNA end matches TRBJ2-7 better. Germline V gene sequence: CDR1 MNHNY, CDR2 SVGAGI (reference sequence). CDR3 size: 15 residues. The CDR3 coding sequence is TGTGCCAGCAGTTACTCCGGGACATCGTCCTACGAGCAGTACTTC. Its translation: CASSYSGTSSYEQYF.

This clonotype was observed a few times. CDR3 in amino acids: CASSHRLGGDQETQYF. CDR3 DNA: TGCGCCAGCAGCCATCGGTTGGGGGGGGACCAAGAGACCCAGTACTTC. The chain recombines TRBV4-1 with TRBJ2-5, with 7 nucleotides matching TRBD2. Unmatched junction bases numbered 7, after V lost 3 bases and J lost 0 bases. Germline assignment: CDR1 MGHRA and CDR2 YSYEKL. The CDR3 is 16 residues long.